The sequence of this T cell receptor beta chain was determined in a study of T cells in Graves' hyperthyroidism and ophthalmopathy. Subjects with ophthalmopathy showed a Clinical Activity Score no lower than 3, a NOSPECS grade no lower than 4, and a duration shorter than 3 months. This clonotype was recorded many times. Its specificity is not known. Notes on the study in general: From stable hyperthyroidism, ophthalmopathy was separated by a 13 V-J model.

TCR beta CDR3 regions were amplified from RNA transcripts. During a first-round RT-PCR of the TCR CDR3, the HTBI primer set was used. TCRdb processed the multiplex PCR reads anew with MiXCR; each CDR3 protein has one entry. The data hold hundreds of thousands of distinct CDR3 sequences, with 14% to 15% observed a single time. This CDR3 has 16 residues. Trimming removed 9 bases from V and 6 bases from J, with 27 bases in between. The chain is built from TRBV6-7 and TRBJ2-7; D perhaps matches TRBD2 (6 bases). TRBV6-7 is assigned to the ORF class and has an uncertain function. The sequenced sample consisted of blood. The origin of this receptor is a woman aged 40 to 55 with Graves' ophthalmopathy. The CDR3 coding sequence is TGTGCCAGTAGCGGTGAGTGGGACGGAGTGTTATTCGAGCAGTACTTC. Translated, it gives CASSGEWDGVLFEQYF.